The rows below give T cell receptor beta chains drawn from one sample of a study of somatic mutations in cytotoxic T cells in rheumatoid arthritis. Libraries were prepared by immunoSEQ multiplex PCR; TCRdb keeps only in-frame clonotypes and omits some of them. The sample gives thousands of clones, approximately 70% of which show up once; about 39% is in the top ten. Material: CD8+ T cells sorted from blood. The receptors come from a man aged 35 to 55 in good health. CDR3s include the opening cysteine and the closing phenylalanine or tryptophan. The order of the fields is J gene, D gene, V gene, clone size, CDR3 DNA, CDR3 protein. The D gene is left open where the match is weak. Clone size is given for some rows only: seen once, a few or many times, or a class if the clone is expanded.

TRBJ1-1	TRBD1	TRBV6-6	-	TGTGCCAGCAGTCCCGGGGACAGATTTTCAAAAGAAGCTTTCTTT	CASSPGDRFSKEAFF
TRBJ2-2	-	TRBV7-7	-	TGTGCCAGCAGTCAAGACATGGGCACCGGGGAGCTGTTTTTT	CASSQDMGTGELFF
TRBJ1-1	-	TRBV7-7	-	TGTGCTAGCAGCTTAGATAGGTACACTGAAGCTTTCTTT	CASSLDRYTEAFF
TRBJ1-1	-	TRBV4-1	few	TGCGCCAGCAGCCCTCGGGGGCTGAACACTGAAGCTTTCTTT	CASSPRGLNTEAFF
TRBJ1-6	-	TRBV10-3	-	TGTGCCATCAGTGAGTCTCGACAAGCTCAGCCCCTCCACTTT	CAISESRQAQPLHF
TRBJ2-7	-	TRBV28	-	TGTGCCAGCAGTTTTGTGAGGGTCCTCGCCCTTTCCTACGAGCAGTACTTC	CASSFVRVLALSYEQYF
TRBJ1-3	-	TRBV18	-	TGTGCCAGCTCGTCACGGGGAAACACCATATATTTT	CASSSRGNTIYF
TRBJ2-7	TRBD1	TRBV7-2	-	TGTGCCAGCAGCTCTACGAGAGGACAGGTTAACTACGAGCAGTACTTC	CASSSTRGQVNYEQYF
TRBJ1-4	-	TRBV15	-	TGTGCCACCAGCAGAGATCCCGCCACGGGGGGTGAAAAACTGTTTTTT	CATSRDPATGGEKLFF
TRBJ2-3	TRBD2	TRBV4-2	few	TGTGCCAGCAGCCAAGAGTTAGCGGGGGGGCAAGATACGCAGTATTTT	CASSQELAGGQDTQYF
TRBJ1-1	TRBD1	TRBV2	-	TGTGCCAGCAGTGAAGAGACAGGGGTACCTGAAGCTTTCTTT	CASSEETGVPEAFF
TRBJ2-7	-	TRBV29-1	-	TGCAGCGTTTTTACAGCGCTGAGGAGCGAGCAGTACTTC	CSVFTALRSEQYF
TRBJ2-2	-	TRBV11-3	-	TGTGCCAGCAGCTTAGAGGCTAGCCCCCGTTGGACCGGGGAGCTGTTTTTT	CASSLEASPRWTGELFF
TRBJ1-5	-	TRBV28	medium-sized	TGTGCCAGCAGCGAAGGGGACCTCAATCAGCCCCAGCATTTT	CASSEGDLNQPQHF
TRBJ2-7	-	TRBV7-9	-	TGTGCCAGCACCCGATCTAATCTATCCTACGAGCAGTACTTC	CASTRSNLSYEQYF
TRBJ1-1	-	TRBV5-4	-	TGTGCCAGCAGCTTGGGTCCGCAACCTGGGAACACTGAAGCTTTCTTT	CASSLGPQPGNTEAFF
TRBJ1-5	TRBD1	TRBV5-1	-	TGCGCCAGCAGCCCCAGGGGGCATCAGCCCCAGCATTTT	CASSPRGHQPQHF
TRBJ2-3	-	TRBV20-1	-	TGCAGTGCTACCCATTCAGATACGCAGTATTTT	CSATHSDTQYF
TRBJ2-1	-	TRBV5-8	-	TGTGCCAGCAGCTTGCCCTTTAGAGAGCAGTTCTTC	CASSLPFREQFF
TRBJ2-1	-	TRBV27	-	TGTGCCAGCAGTTGGGGAGACTCCTACAATGAGCAGTTCTTC	CASSWGDSYNEQFF
TRBJ2-7	-	TRBV2	few	TGTGCCAGCAGTGGGGACAACTCCTACGAGCAGTACTTC	CASSGDNSYEQYF
TRBJ2-1	TRBD1	TRBV5-5	-	TGTGCCAGCAGCTTGGACAGGGGAAATGAGCAGTTCTTC	CASSLDRGNEQFF
TRBJ1-1	TRBD1	TRBV11-2	-	TGTGCCAGCAGCTTACTACAGGGGTTGGACACTGAAGCTTTCTTT	CASSLLQGLDTEAFF
TRBJ2-1	-	TRBV5-5	-	TGTGCCAGCAGCTTGACAGACAATGAGCAGTTCTTC	CASSLTDNEQFF
TRBJ2-1	TRBD2	TRBV11-3	-	TGTGCCAGCAGCTTAGAAATTAGCGGGATGAGCTCCTACAATGAGCAGTTCTTC	CASSLEISGMSSYNEQFF
TRBJ2-7	-	TRBV27	once	TGTGCCAGCAGTTCGGACAGTTACTCCTACGAGCAGTACTTC	CASSSDSYSYEQYF
TRBJ2-1	-	TRBV27	-	-	CASSSSGPYNEQFF
TRBJ1-4	-	TRBV19	-	TGTGCCAGTAGTATAAGGGGCGAAAAACTGTTTTTT	CASSIRGEKLFF
TRBJ1-6	TRBD1	TRBV19	-	TGTGCCAGTAGTAGAATCCTAGGGGACAGAGATTCACCCCTCCACTTT	CASSRILGDRDSPLHF
TRBJ2-7	-	TRBV27	medium-sized	TGTGCCAGCAGTTTAATGGCTGGGAACGAGCAGTACTTC	CASSLMAGNEQYF
TRBJ2-7	-	TRBV5-1	-	TGCGCCAGCAGCTTAGTAGGGAACGAGCAGTACTTC	CASSLVGNEQYF
TRBJ1-1	-	TRBV28	-	TGTGCCAGCAGTTTATTGGGCAGGGAAGAAGCTTTCTTT	CASSLLGREEAFF
TRBJ2-3	TRBD2	TRBV28	few	TGTGCCACAGGCGGGGGGGGCACAGATACGCAGTATTTT	CATGGGGTDTQYF
TRBJ1-6	TRBD1	TRBV9	-	TGTGCCAGCAGCGTGGGACAGGGTAATTCACCCCTCCACTTT	CASSVGQGNSPLHF
TRBJ2-7	-	TRBV6-6	-	TGTGCCAGCAGGAAAGGACTATACGAGCAGTACTTC	CASRKGLYEQYF
TRBJ1-5	TRBD1	TRBV4-2	once	TGTGCCAGCAGCCAAGTGATCCGGGACAGGGGGTGGCCCCAGCATTTT	CASSQVIRDRGWPQHF
TRBJ2-1	-	TRBV7-8	-	TGTGCCAGCAGCTTAGCGTCTCAGCGCTATGAGCAGTTCTTC	CASSLASQRYEQFF
TRBJ2-1	-	TRBV9	-	TGTGCCAGCAGCGTAGACCCCCCCGATGAGCAGTTCTTC	CASSVDPPDEQFF
TRBJ1-2	-	TRBV6-5	-	TGTGCCAGCAGTTACTCGACAGGTTCCGATGGCTACACCTTC	CASSYSTGSDGYTF
TRBJ1-1	-	TRBV28	once	TGTGCCAGCAGTGCGAGGACCGAAGGGAACACTGAAGCTTTCTTT	CASSARTEGNTEAFF
TRBJ2-1	-	TRBV5-1	-	TGCGCCAGCAGCTTAGGCGGAAACCTCAACAATGAGCAGTTCTTC	CASSLGGNLNNEQFF
TRBJ1-1	-	TRBV4-3	-	TGCGCCAGCAGCCAAGACTATAGGTTGCTGAGCGTTGAAGCTTTCTTT	CASSQDYRLLSVEAFF
TRBJ1-5	-	TRBV27	-	TGTGCCAGCTCAGCCCGGGGAGGCAATCAGCCCCAGCATTTT	CASSARGGNQPQHF
TRBJ2-7	-	TRBV27	-	TGTGCCAGCAGGGGACTGAACAGGGACGAGCAGTACTTC	CASRGLNRDEQYF
TRBJ1-2	TRBD1	TRBV4-1	-	TGCGCCAGCAGCCAGGACCCGGGACAGGGCCTTTCTAACTATGGCTACACCTTC	CASSQDPGQGLSNYGYTF
TRBJ1-4	-	TRBV28	-	TGTGCCAGCAGCATGTTGACCACGGGAAAACTGTTTTTT	CASSMLTTGKLFF
TRBJ2-1	TRBD1	TRBV7-9	-	TGTGCCAGCAGCCCTCAAGGGACAGAATACAGCTCCTACAATGAGCAGTTCTTC	CASSPQGTEYSSYNEQFF
TRBJ2-7	-	TRBV28	-	TGTGCCAGCAGTTTTGTGAGGGTCCTCGCCCTTTCCTACGAGCAGTACTTC	CASSFVRVLALSYEQYF
TRBJ1-2	-	TRBV7-9	-	TGTGCCAGCAGCTTGGGGAACCCCTATGGCTACACCTTC	CASSLGNPYGYTF
TRBJ2-5	-	TRBV7-9	-	TGTGCCAGCAGCTTACCCGGACTCGCGGAGACCCAGTACTTC	CASSLPGLAETQYF
TRBJ2-3	-	TRBV13	-	TGTGCCAGCAGCTTATTGGTCCGGGAAGCGGGCACAGATACGCAGTATTTT	CASSLLVREAGTDTQYF
TRBJ2-1	TRBD2	TRBV13	-	TGTGCCAGCAGCTTCAGCGGGAATTACAATGAGCAGTTCTTC	CASSFSGNYNEQFF
TRBJ1-1	TRBD1	TRBV6-6	-	TGTGCCAGCAGTTACGCCACAGGGGCCCTTGAAGCTTTCTTT	CASSYATGALEAFF
TRBJ2-3	TRBD2	TRBV4-1	-	TGCGCCAGCTCTTTAGCGGGGGGGCCAGCAGATACGCAGTATTTT	CASSLAGGPADTQYF
TRBJ1-5	-	TRBV19	once	TGTGCCAGTAGTATCGGGGGGGCAGGACCCCAGCCCCAGCATTTT	CASSIGGAGPQPQHF